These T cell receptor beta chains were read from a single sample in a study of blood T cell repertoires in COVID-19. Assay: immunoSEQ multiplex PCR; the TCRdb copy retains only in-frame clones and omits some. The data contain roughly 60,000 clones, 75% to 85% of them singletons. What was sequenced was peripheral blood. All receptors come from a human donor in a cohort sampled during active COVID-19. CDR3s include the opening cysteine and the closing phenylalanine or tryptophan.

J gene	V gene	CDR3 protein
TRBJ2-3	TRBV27	CASSTGTKSDTQYF
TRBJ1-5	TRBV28	CAVGHRMTYSNQPQHF
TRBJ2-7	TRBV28	CASLGSGRKSYEQYF
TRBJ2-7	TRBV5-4	CASSLAPAGGPYEQYF
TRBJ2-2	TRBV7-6	CASSPLNRVNTGELFF
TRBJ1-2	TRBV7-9	CASSLDRANYGYTF
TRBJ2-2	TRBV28	CASSWRGINTGELFF
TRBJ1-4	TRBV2	CASTRGGEGKKLFF
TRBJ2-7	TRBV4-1	CASSQDTGRFSYEQYF
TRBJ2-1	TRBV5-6	CASSLGTGYNEQFF
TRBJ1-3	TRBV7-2	CASSRRTSGNTIYF
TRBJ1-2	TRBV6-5	CATSTGGDGYTF
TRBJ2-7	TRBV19	CASSMGQLDYEQYF
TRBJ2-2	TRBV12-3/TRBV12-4	CASSLGGSGELFF
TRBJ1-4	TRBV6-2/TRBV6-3	CASSYVGRATNEKLFF
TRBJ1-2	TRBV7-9	CASSSRTGRGYGYTF
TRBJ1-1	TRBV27	CASSDRGRGKGGNTEAFF
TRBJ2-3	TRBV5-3	CARSPIGGDTQYF
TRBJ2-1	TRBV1	CTFGAGEPPGYNEQFF
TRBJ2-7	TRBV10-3	CAISAGTPGQGAYEQYF
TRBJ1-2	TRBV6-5	CASSQTGYGYTF
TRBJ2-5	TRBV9	CASSEGLGGRNQETQYF
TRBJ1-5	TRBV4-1	CASSPGIARGLNQPQHF
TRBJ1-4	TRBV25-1	CASSDLQGAKLFF
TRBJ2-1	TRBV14	CASSRLTGDEQFF
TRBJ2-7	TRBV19	CASSAQGSSYEQYF
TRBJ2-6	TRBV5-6	CASEIGQGTANVLTF
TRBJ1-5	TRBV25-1	CASTPDRSNQPQHF
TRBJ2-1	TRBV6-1	CASSEASTTGQFF
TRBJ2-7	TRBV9	CASSVAGGRNEQYF
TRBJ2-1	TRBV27	CASSAGWNSYNEQFF
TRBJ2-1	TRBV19	CASSIGGAGALFNEQFF
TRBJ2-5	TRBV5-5	CASSQGAQETQYF
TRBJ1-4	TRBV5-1	CALSGEQNNEKLFF
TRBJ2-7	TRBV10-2	CATWNRGRDEQYF
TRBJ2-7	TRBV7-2	CASSRIGTSASYEQYF
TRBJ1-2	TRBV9	CARSGGGRGGHYGYTF
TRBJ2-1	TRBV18	CASALRYNEQFF
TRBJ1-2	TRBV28	CASSLTGDYGYTF
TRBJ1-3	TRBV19	CASSFGTGAGNTIYF
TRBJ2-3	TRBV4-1	CASSLRDLKDTQYF
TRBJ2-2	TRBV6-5	CASSYHQSNTGELFF
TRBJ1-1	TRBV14	CASSHPRGNTEAFF
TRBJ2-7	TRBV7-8	CASSQEPSAVIYEQYF
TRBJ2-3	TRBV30	CAWSRWTSGRDTQYF
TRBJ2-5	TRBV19	CASSIVGTAQETQYF